This T cell receptor beta chain was captured by sequencing in a study of control samples from healthy donors and cancer patients. Only in-frame clones appear in the TCRdb table, and some are missing; sequencing was by immunoSEQ multiplex PCR. The sample lists over 10,000 clones, about 75% occurring once. This clone appeared a few times. The CDR3 spans 14 residues. The V and J ends lost 4 bases and 3 bases respectively, with 8 bases between them. Germline V gene sequence: CDR1 SGDLS, CDR2 YYNGEE. The TCR was taken from a male donor with melanoma. The chain is built from TRBV9 and TRBJ2-6; D remains unclear. The sequencing input was formalin-fixed, paraffin-embedded tissue. In DNA form, the CDR3 reads TGTGCCAGCAGCCAGTGGGGTGGGGCCAACGTCCTGACTTTC. It is translated as CASSQWGGANVLTF.